The sequence of this T cell receptor beta chain was determined in a study of OX40 agonist ivuxolimab in advanced cancers. Libraries were prepared by immunoSEQ multiplex PCR; TCRdb keeps only in-frame clonotypes and omits some of them. The sample has 100,000 to 110,000 clones, roughly 90% seen once. This clone was found once. V gave up 4 bases and J gave up 3 bases, with 12 bases separating them. The CDR3 has 15 amino acids. In germline, CDR1 is MGHDK, CDR2 SYGVNS. The sequenced sample was CD4+ or CD8+ T cells sorted from blood, obtained in a trial of the OX40 agonist ivuxolimab. V and J are TRBV25-1 and TRBJ2-2; possibly TRBD1 for D (6 bases). This TCR was sampled from an adult with an advanced solid tumor such as melanoma, head and neck, liver or kidney cancer. In nucleotides, the CDR3 is TGTGCCAGCAGTGGTGGGGCAGGGGACACCGGGGAGCTGTTTTTT. Its protein product is CASSGGAGDTGELFF.